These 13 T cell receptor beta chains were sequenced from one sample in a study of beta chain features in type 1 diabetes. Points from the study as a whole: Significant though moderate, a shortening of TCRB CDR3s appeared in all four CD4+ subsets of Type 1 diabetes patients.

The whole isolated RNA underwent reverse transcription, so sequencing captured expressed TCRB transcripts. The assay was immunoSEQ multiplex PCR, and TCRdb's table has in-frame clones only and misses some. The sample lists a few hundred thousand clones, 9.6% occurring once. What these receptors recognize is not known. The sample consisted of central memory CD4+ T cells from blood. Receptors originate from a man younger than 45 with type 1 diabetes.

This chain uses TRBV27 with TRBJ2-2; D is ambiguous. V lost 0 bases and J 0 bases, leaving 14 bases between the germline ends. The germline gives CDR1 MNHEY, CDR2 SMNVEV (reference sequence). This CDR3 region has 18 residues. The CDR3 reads CASSLSIRTSSNTGELFF. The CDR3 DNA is TGTGCCAGCAGTTTATCGATTAGGACCTCCTCGAACACCGGGGAGCTGTTTTTT.

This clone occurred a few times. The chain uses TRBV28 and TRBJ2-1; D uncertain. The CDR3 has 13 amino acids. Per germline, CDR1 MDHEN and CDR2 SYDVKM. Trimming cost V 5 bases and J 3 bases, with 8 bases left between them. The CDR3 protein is CASSKDVYNEQFF. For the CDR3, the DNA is TGTGCCAGCAGTAAGGACGTCTACAATGAGCAGTTCTTC.

This CDR3 reads CASSLSLAVNTGELFF. Here the CDR3 DNA reads TGTGCCAGCAGTTTATCACTAGCGGTAAACACCGGGGAGCTGTTTTTT. V is TRBV27 and J is TRBJ2-2; TRBD2 matches at 8 bases. The CDR3 spans 16 residues. The trim removed 0 bases at V and 2 bases at J, leaving 2 bases unmatched. Germline loops: CDR1 MNHEY, CDR2 SMNVEV (reference sequence).

CDR3 coding DNA: TGTGCCAGCAGCGGACAGGGATTACTCCAGTTCTTC. It codes for CASSGQGLLQFF. The chain uses TRBV6-5 and TRBJ2-1; TRBD1 aligns across 8 bases. J gave up 13 bases and V 6 bases, and 8 bases lay outside the gene matches. The germline CDR1 and CDR2 sequences are MNHEY and SVGAGI. There are 12 residues in the CDR3.

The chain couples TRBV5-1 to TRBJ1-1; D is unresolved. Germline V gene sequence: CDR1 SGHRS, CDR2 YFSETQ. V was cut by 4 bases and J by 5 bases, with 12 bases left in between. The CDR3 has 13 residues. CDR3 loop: CASSGERGTEAFF. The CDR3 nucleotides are TGCGCCAGCAGCGGAGAGAGAGGTACTGAAGCTTTCTTT.

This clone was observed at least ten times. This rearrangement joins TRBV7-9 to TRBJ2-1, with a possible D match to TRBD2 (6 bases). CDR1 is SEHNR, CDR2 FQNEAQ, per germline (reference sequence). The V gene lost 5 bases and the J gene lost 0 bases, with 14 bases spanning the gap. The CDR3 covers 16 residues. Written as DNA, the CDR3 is TGTGCCAGCAGCCCTCGACACGGGAGCTCCTACAATGAGCAGTTCTTC. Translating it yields CASSPRHGSSYNEQFF.

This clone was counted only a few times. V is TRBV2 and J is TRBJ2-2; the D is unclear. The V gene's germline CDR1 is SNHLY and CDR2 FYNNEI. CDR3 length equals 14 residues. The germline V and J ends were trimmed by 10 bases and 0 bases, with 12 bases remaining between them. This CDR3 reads CANDRLTNTGELFF. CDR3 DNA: TGTGCCAACGATCGGCTTACGAACACCGGGGAGCTGTTTTTT. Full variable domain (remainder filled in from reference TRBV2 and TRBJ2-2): EPEVTQTPSHQVTQMGQEVILRCVPISNHLYFYWYRQILGQKVEFLVSFYNNEISEKSEIFDDQFSVERPDGSNFTLKIRSTKLEDSAMYFCANDRLTNTGELFFGEGSRLTVL.

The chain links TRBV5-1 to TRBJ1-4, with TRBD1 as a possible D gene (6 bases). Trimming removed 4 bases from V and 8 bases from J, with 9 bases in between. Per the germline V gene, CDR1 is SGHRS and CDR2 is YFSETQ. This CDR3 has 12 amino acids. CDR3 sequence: CASSLDREKLFF. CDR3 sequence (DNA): TGCGCCAGCAGCCTAGACAGGGAAAAACTGTTTTTT.

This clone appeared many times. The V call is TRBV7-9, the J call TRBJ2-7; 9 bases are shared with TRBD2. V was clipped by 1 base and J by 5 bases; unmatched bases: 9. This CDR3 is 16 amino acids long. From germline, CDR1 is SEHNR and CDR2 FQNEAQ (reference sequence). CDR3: CASSLGGGRANHEQYF. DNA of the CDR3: TGTGCCAGCAGCTTAGGGGGCGGGAGGGCCAACCACGAGCAGTACTTC.

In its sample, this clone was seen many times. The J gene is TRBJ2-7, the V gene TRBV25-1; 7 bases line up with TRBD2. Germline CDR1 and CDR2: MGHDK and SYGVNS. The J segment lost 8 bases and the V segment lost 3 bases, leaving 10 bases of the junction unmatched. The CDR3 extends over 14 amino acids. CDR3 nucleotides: TGTGCCAGCAGTGAGACCGCGGGAGTTGGCAAGCAGTACTTC. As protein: CASSETAGVGKQYF.

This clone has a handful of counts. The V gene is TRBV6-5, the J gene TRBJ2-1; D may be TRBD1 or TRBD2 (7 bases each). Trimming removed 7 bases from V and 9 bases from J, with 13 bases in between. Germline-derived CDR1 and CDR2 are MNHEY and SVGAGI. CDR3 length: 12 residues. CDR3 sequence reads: CASKGGGGEQFF. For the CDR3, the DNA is TGTGCCAGCAAGGGAGGGGGCGGTGAGCAGTTCTTC.

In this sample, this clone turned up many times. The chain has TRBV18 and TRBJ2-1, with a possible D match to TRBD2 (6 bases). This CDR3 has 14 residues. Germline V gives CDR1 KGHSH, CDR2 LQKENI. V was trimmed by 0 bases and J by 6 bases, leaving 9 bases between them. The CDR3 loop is CASSPPRGSNEQFF. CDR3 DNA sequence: TGTGCCAGCTCACCACCGCGGGGTAGCAATGAGCAGTTCTTC.

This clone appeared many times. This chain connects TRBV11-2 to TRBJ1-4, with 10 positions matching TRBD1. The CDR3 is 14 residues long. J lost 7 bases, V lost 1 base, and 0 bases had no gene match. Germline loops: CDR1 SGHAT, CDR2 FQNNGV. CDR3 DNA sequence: TGTGCCAGCAGCTTAGGACAGGGGGCTGAAAAACTGTTTTTT. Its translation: CASSLGQGAEKLFF. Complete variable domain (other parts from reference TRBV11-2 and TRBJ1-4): EAGVAQSPRYKIIEKRQSVAFWCNPISGHATLYWYQQILGQGPKLLIQFQNNGVVDDSQLPKDRFSAERLKGVDSTLKIQPAKLEDSAVYLCASSLGQGAEKLFFGSGTQLSVL.